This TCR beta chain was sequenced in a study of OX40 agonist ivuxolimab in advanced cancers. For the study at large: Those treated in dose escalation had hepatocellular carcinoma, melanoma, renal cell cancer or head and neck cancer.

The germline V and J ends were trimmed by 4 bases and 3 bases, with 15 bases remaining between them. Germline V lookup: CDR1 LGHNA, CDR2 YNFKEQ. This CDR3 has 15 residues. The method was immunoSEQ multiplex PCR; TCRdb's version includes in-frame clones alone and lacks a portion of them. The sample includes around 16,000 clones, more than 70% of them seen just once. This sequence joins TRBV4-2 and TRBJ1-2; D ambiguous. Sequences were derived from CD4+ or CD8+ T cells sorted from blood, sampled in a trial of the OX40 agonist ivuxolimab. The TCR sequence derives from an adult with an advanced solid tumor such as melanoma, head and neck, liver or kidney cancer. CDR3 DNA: TGTGCCAGCAGCCCCATTGGAAGGGTTGACTATGGCTACACCTTC. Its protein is CASSPIGRVDYGYTF.